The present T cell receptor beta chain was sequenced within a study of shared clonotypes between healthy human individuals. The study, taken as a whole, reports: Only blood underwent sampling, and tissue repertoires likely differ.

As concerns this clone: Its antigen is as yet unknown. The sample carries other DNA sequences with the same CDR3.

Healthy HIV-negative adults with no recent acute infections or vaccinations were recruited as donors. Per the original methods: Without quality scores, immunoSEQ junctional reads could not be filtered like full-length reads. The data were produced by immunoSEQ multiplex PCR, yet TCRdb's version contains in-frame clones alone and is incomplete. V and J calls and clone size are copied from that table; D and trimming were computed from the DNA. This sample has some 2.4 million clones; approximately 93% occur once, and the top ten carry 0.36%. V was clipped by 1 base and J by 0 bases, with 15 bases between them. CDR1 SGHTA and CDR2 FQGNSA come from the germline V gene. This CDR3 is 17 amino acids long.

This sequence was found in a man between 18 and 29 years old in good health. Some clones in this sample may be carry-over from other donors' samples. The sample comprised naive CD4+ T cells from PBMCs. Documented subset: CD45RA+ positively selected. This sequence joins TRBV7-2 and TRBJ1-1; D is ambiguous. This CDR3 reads CASSLVGSSMMNTEAFF. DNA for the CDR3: TGTGCCAGCAGCTTAGTGGGTAGCTCAATGATGAACACTGAAGCTTTCTTT.